These T cell receptor beta chains were read from a single sample in a study of T cells in Graves' hyperthyroidism and ophthalmopathy. One entry per CDR3 protein results from TCRdb running MiXCR on the multiplex PCR reads. This table has about 380,000 distinct CDR3 sequences, 15% to 20% appearing once. Sequences were obtained from blood. The origin of the receptors is a man younger than 35 with Graves' ophthalmopathy. CDR3s include the opening cysteine and the closing phenylalanine or tryptophan.

TRBV20-1	CSASQRVYTF
TRBV13	CASSLGLNYGANTGELFF
TRBV2	CASSVGNTGLYQPQHF
TRBV18	CASSPRQRETQYF
TRBV6-5	CASSYSRDRGQSSGNTIYF
TRBV5-5	CASSSDGISGNTIYF
TRBV20-1	CSARGGREQYF
TRBV7-9	CASTPEAGVSYEQYF
TRBV20-1	CSARVPLTGLYGYTF
TRBV24-1	CATSDLQGLEQYF
TRBV7-8	CASSLLERSSYNEQFF
TRBV5-6	CASSFSGPFYEQYF
TRBV2	CASSVTGQGAEQYF
TRBV2	CASSEQVLSNTEAFF
TRBV6-1	CASAQGRSYEQYF
TRBV29-1	CSVATGAGDSPLHF
TRBV2	CASSVGGGGEQFF
TRBV11-2	CASRKLSGRSYEQYF
TRBV15	CATSREFDRAPGNTIYF
TRBV3-1	CASSQGHEGTDTRYF
TRBV4-1	CASSQESFTVGTEAFF
TRBV2	CASSEDRVDYGYTF
TRBV4-1	CASSQDTGGYDGYTF
TRBV7-9	CASSFQPLGEQFF
TRBV18	CASSPGQLVGESEAFF
TRBV12-3/TRBV12-4	CASSPTRSGYTF